The present T cell receptor beta chain was sequenced within a study of beta chain features in type 1 diabetes. Study-wide context: All samples yielded some 100,000,000 examined sorted cells. Whole-study results and caveats: Among patients with Type 1 diabetes, TCRB CDR3s were moderately but significantly shorter in every one of the four CD4+ subsets. Sequencing used cDNA, and cells with high TCR expression could therefore be over-represented.

As to this clone: Its antigen is not identified.

CD4+ naive, central memory, regulatory and stem cell-like memory subsets were isolated by sorting on CD45RO/CCR7/CD25/CD127/CD95/CD27. In germline, CDR1 is SGHRS, CDR2 YFSETQ. Trimming took off 4 bases at V and 11 bases at J, with 18 bases between the two ends. This CDR3 is built from 13 residues. Expressed TCRB transcripts were sequenced because the isolated RNA had all been reverse transcribed beforehand. TCRdb's table, derived via immunoSEQ multiplex PCR, lists solely in-frame clones and lacks some. The table has about 370,000 clones, around 10% seen once. Sequencing used central memory CD4+ T cells from blood. The clonotype was recovered from a man in his thirties or forties with type 1 diabetes. The V gene is TRBV5-1, the J gene TRBJ1-1, with D maybe TRBD1 (5 bases). Here the CDR3 DNA reads TGCGCCAGCAGCATCGCTTTGGGGGGTATGGCTTTCTTT. Its protein is CASSIALGGMAFF. Using reference TRBV5-1 and TRBJ1-1 for the parts outside the CDR3, the full variable domain is KAGVTQTPRYLIKTRGQQVTLSCSPISGHRSVSWYQQTPGQGLQFLFEYFSETQRNKGNFPGRFSGRQFSNSRSEMNVSTLELGDSALYLCASSIALGGMAFFGQGTRLTVV.